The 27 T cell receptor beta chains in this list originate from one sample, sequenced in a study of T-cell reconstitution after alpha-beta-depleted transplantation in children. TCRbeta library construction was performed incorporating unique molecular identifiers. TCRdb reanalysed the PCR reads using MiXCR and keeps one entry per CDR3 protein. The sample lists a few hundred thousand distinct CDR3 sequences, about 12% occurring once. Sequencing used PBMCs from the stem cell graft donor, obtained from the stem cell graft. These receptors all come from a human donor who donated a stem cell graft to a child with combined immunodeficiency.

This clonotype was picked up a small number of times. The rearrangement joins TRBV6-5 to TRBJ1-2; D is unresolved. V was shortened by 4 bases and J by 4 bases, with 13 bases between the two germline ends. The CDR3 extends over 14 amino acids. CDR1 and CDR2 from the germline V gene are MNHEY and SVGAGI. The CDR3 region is CASSFLGGSYGYTF. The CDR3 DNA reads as TGTGCCAGCAGTTTTCTTGGCGGTAGCTATGGCTACACCTTC.

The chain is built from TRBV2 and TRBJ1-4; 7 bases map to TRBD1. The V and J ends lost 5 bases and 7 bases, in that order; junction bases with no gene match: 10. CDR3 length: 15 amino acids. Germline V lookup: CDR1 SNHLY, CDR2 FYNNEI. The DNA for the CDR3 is TGTGCCAGCAGTAGGGACGGCCAGGGGGGTGAAAAACTGTTTTTT. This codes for CASSRDGQGGEKLFF. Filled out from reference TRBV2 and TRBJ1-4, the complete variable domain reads EPEVTQTPSHQVTQMGQEVILRCVPISNHLYFYWYRQILGQKVEFLVSFYNNEISEKSEIFDDQFSVERPDGSNFTLKIRSTKLEDSAMYFCASSRDGQGGEKLFFGSGTQLSVL.

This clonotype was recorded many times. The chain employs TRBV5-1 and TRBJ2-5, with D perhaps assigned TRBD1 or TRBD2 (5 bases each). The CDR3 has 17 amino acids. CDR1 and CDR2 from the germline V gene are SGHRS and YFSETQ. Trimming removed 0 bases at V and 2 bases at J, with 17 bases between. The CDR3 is CASSLGFSGPAQETQYF. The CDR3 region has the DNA TGCGCCAGCAGCTTGGGGTTTTCGGGACCGGCTCAAGAGACCCAGTACTTC. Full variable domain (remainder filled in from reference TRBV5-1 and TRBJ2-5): KAGVTQTPRYLIKTRGQQVTLSCSPISGHRSVSWYQQTPGQGLQFLFEYFSETQRNKGNFPGRFSGRQFSNSRSEMNVSTLELGDSALYLCASSLGFSGPAQETQYFGPGTRLLVL.

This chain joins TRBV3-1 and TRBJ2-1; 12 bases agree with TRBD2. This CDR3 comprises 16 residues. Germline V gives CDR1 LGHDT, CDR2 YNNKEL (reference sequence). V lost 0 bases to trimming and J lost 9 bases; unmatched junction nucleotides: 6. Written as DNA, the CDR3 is TGTGCCAGCAGCCAAGATTGGCCTAGCGGGAGGGGTGAGCAGTTCTTC. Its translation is CASSQDWPSGRGEQFF.

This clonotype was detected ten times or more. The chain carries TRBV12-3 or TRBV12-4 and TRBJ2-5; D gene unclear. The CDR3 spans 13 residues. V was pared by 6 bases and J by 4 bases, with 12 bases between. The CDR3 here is CASRREFGETQYF. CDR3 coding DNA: TGTGCCAGCAGAAGGGAATTCGGAGAGACCCAGTACTTC.

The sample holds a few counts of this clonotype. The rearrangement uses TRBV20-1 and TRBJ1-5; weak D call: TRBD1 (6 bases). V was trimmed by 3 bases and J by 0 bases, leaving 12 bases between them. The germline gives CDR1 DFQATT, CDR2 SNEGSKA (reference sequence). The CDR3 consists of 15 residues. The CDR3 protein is CSARDRINSNQPQHF. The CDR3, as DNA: TGCAGTGCTAGGGACAGAATAAATAGCAATCAGCCCCAGCATTTT.

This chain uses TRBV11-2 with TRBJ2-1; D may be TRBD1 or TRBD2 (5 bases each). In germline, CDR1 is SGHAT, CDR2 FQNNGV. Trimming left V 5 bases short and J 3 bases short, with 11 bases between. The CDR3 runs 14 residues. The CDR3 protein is CASSPGTYYNEQFF. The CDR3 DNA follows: TGTGCCAGCAGCCCCGGGACCTACTACAATGAGCAGTTCTTC.

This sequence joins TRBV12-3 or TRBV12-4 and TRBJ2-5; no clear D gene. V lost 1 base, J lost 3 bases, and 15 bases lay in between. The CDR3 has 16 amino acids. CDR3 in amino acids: CASSLGWRLTEETQYF. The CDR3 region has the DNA TGTGCCAGCAGTTTAGGGTGGCGGCTAACAGAAGAGACCCAGTACTTC.

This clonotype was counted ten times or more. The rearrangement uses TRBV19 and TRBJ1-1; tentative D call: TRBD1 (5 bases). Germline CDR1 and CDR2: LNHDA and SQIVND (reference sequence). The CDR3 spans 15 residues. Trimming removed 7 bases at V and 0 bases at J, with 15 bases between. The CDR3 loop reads CASTPPGHLNTEAFF. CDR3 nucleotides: TGTGCCAGTACCCCCCCCGGACACCTGAACACTGAAGCTTTCTTT.

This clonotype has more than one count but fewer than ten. The CDR3 region has the DNA TGTGCCAGCAGCCAAGACCCTCTATTAGAGCAGTTCTTC. This encodes CASSQDPLLEQFF. The rearrangement uses TRBV14 and TRBJ2-1, with D hard to call. V lost 0 bases and J lost 10, with 10 bases in between. The germline gives CDR1 SGHDN, CDR2 FVKESK. The CDR3 is 13 amino acids.

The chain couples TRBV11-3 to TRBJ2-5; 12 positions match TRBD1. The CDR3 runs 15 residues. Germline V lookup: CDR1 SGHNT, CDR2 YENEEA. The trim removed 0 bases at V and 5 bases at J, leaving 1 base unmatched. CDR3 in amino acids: CASSLEGQGAETQYF. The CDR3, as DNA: TGTGCCAGCAGCTTAGAGGGACAGGGGGCCGAGACCCAGTACTTC.

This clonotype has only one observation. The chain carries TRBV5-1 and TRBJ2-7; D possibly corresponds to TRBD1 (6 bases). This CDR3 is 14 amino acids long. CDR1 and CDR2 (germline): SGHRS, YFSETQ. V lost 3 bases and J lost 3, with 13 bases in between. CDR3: CASSSSRQVYEQYF. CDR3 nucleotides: TGCGCCAGCAGCTCCTCGCGACAGGTCTACGAGCAGTACTTC.

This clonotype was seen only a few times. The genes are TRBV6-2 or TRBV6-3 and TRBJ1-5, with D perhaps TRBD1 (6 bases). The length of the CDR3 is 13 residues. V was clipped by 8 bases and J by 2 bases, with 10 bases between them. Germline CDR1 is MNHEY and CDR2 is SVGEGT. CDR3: CASAGDRNQPQHF. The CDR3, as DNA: TGTGCCAGCGCAGGGGATCGCAATCAGCCCCAGCATTTT.

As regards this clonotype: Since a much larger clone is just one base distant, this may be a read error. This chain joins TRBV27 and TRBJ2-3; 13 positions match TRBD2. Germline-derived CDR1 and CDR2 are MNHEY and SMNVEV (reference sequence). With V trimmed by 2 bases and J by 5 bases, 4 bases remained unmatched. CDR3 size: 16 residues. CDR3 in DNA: TGTGCCAGCAGTTTAGGGACTAGCGGGATGAGAGATACGCAGTATTTT. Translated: CASSLGTSGMRDTQYF.

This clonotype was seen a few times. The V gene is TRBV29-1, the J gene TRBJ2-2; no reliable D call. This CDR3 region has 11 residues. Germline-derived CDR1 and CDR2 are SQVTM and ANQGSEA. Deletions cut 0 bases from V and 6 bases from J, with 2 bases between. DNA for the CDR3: TGCAGCGTTGAAGATGCCGGGGAGCTGTTTTTT. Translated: CSVEDAGELFF.

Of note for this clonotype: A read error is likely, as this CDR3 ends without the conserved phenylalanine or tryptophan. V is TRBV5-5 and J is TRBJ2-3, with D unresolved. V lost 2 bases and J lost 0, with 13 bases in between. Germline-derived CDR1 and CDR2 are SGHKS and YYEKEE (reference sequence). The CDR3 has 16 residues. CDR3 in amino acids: CASSFTAPTSTDTQYY. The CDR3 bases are TGTGCCAGCAGCTTTACTGCCCCGACTAGCACAGATACGCAGTATTAT.

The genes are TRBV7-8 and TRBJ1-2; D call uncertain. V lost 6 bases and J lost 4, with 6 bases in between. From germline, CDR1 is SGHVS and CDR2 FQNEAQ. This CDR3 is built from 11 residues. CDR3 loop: CASSSAYGYTF. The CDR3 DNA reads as TGTGCCAGCAGTTCCGCCTATGGCTACACCTTC.

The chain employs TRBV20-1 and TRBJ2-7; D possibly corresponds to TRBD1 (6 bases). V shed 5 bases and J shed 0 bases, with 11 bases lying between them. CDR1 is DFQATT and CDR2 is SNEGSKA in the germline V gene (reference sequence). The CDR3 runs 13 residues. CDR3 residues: CSALSGHSYEQYF. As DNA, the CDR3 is TGCAGTGCTCTCTCGGGACACTCCTACGAGCAGTACTTC.

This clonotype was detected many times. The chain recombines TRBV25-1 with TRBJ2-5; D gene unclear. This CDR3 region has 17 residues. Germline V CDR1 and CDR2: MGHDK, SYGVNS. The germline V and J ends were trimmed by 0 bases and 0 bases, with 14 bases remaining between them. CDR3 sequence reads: CASSEYRAYRDQETQYF. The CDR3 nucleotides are TGTGCCAGCAGTGAATATAGGGCATACCGAGACCAAGAGACCCAGTACTTC.

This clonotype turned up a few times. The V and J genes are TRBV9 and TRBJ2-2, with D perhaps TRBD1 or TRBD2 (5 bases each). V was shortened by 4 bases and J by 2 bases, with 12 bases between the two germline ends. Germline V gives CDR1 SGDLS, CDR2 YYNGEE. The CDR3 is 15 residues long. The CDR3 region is CASSYRDGNTGELFF. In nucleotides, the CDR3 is TGTGCCAGCAGCTATCGGGACGGAAACACCGGGGAGCTGTTTTTT.

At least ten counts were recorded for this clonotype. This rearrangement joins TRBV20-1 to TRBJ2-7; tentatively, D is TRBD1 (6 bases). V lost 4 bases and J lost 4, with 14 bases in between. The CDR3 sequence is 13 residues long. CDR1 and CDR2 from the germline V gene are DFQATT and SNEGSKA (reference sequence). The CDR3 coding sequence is TGCAGTGCTACTGGACAGTTTTTATACGAGCAGTACTTC. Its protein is CSATGQFLYEQYF.

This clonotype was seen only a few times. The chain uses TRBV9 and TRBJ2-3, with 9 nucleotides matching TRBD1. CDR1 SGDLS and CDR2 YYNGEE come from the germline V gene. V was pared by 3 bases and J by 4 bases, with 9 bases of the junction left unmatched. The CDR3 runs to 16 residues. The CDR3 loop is CASSAFGTGLSDTQYF. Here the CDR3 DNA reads TGTGCCAGCAGCGCATTCGGGACAGGGCTTTCAGATACGCAGTATTTT.

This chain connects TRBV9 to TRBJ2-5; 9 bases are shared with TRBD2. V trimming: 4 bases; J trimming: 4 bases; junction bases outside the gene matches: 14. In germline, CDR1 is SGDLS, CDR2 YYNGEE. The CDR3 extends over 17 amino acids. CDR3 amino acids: CASSHNIAGEGGETQYF. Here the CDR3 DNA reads TGTGCCAGCAGCCACAACATAGCGGGAGAAGGGGGAGAGACCCAGTACTTC.

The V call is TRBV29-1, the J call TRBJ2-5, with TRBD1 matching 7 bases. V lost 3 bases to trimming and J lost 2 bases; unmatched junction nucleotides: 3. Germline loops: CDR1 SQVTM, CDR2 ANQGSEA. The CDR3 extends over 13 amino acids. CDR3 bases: TGCAGCGTTGACAGGGGGTGGCAAGAGACCCAGTACTTC. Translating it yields CSVDRGWQETQYF.

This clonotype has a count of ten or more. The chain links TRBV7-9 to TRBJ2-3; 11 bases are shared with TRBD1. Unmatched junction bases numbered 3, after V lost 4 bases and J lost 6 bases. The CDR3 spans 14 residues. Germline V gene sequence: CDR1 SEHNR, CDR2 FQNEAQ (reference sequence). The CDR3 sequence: CASSSGQGDDTQYF. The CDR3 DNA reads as TGTGCCAGCAGCTCGGGACAGGGGGATGATACGCAGTATTTT. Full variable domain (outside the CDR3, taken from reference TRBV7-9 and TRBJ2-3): DTGVSQNPRHKITKRGQNVTFRCDPISEHNRLYWYRQTLGQGPEFLTYFQNEAQLEKSRLLSDRFSAERPKGSFSTLEIQRTEQGDSAMYLCASSSGQGDDTQYFGPGTRLTVL.

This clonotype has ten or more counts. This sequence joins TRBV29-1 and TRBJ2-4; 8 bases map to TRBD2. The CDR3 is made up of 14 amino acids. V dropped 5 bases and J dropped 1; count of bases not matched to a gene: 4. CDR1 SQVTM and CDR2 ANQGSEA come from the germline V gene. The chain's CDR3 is CSVLGGEAKNIQYF. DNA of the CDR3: TGCAGCGTTCTCGGGGGGGAGGCCAAAAACATTCAGTACTTC. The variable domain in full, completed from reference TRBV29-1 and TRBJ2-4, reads SAVISQKPSRDICQRGTSLTIQCQVDSQVTMMFWYRQQPGQSLTLIATANQGSEATYESGFVIDKFPISRPNLTFSTLTVSNMSPEDSSIYLCSVLGGEAKNIQYFGAGTRLSVL.

The CDR3 region is CASSKEGTARTLAKNIQYF. CDR3 bases: TGTGCCAGCAGCAAAGAGGGAACAGCCAGAACACTAGCCAAAAACATTCAGTACTTC. The chain is built from TRBV21-1 and TRBJ2-4. TRBV21-1 is deemed a pseudogene. There are 19 residues in the CDR3.